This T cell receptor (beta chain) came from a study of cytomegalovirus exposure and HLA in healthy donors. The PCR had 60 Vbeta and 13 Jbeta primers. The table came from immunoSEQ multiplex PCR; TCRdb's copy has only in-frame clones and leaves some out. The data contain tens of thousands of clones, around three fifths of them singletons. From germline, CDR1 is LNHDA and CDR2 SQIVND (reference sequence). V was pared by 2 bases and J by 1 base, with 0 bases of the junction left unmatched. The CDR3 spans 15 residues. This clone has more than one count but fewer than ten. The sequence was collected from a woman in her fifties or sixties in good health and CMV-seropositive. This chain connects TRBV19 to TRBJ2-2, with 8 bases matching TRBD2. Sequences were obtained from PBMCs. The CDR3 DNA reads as TGTGCCAGTAGTATAAGCGGGGGGAACACCGGGGAGCTGTTTTTT. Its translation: CASSISGGNTGELFF.